A single sample is the source of the 24 T cell receptor beta chains below, sequenced in a study of blood T cell repertoires in COVID-19. Sequenced by immunoSEQ multiplex PCR; TCRdb stores in-frame clones only, minus some. The sample lists fewer than 500,000 clones, 75% to 90% occurring once. The sample consisted of PBMCs or T cells enriched from blood (not recorded which). The source is a man aged 25 to 40 who had recovered from COVID-19.

J is TRBJ2-5 and V is TRBV11-3, with 11 bases fitting TRBD2. CDR3 length: 17 amino acids. Germline V gene sequence: CDR1 SGHNT, CDR2 YENEEA. Germline trimming cut 5 bases from V and 2 bases from J; bases unmatched to any gene: 10. CDR3 sequence reads: CASSLHYGTSGQETQYF. CDR3 DNA: TGTGCCAGCAGCCTACATTACGGGACTAGCGGTCAAGAGACCCAGTACTTC.

The V gene is TRBV7-8, the J gene TRBJ2-1; 10 bases are shared with TRBD2. CDR3 length equals 16 residues. The junction had 5 bases not matched to a gene; V was cut back by 6 bases and J by 0 bases. CDR1 SGHVS and CDR2 FQNEAQ come from the germline V gene. The CDR3 is CASRLAGASSYNEQFF. CDR3 DNA: TGTGCCAGCAGGCTAGCGGGAGCGAGCTCCTACAATGAGCAGTTCTTC.

The V call is TRBV2, the J call TRBJ2-7, with D possibly being TRBD1 (6 bases). The V gene's germline CDR1 is SNHLY and CDR2 FYNNEI. The CDR3 consists of 13 residues. V was cut by 4 bases and J by 2 bases, with 9 bases left in between. The CDR3 spells CASSARGTYEQYF. The CDR3 nucleotides read TGTGCCAGCAGTGCCAGGGGAACCTACGAGCAGTACTTC. Variable domain in full (rest from reference TRBV2 and TRBJ2-7): EPEVTQTPSHQVTQMGQEVILRCVPISNHLYFYWYRQILGQKVEFLVSFYNNEISEKSEIFDDQFSVERPDGSNFTLKIRSTKLEDSAMYFCASSARGTYEQYFGPGTRLTVT.

This chain connects TRBV7-9 to TRBJ1-1; D not certain. The germline gives CDR1 SEHNR, CDR2 FQNEAQ (reference sequence). This CDR3 has 12 amino acids. V lost 5 bases, J lost 1 base, and 5 bases lay in between. The CDR3, as DNA: TGTGCCAGCAGCCCTCGGAACACTGAAGCTTTCTTT. Translating it yields CASSPRNTEAFF.

This chain joins TRBV12-3 or TRBV12-4 and TRBJ1-2; possibly TRBD1 for D (6 bases). V was trimmed by 6 bases and J by 7 bases, leaving 15 bases between them. This CDR3 spans 13 amino acids. CDR3 in DNA: TGTGCCAGCAGAGACAAACAGGGTTTTGGCTACACCTTC. Its translation: CASRDKQGFGYTF.

The chain links TRBV7-2 to TRBJ1-4, with TRBD1 identical over 7 bases. V lost 5 bases and J lost 4; bases outside the gene matches: 7. CDR1 SGHTA and CDR2 FQGNSA come from the germline V gene. CDR3 length equals 15 residues. The CDR3 loop reads CASSLGTEINEKLFF. Here the CDR3 DNA reads TGTGCCAGCAGCCTCGGGACAGAAATTAATGAAAAACTGTTTTTT.

The V and J genes are TRBV10-3 and TRBJ1-1, with 8 bases identical to TRBD1. Trimming at V came to 8 bases and at J to 8 bases, leaving 10 bases not matched to a gene. CDR3 length: 13 amino acids. The germline V gene has CDR1 ENHRY and CDR2 SYGVKD. The DNA for the CDR3 is TGTGCCATCGCGGACAGGGAACCTCTAGAAGCTTTCTTT. The encoded protein is CAIADREPLEAFF.

This sequence joins TRBV7-9 and TRBJ2-5; D call uncertain. Germline V gene lookup returns CDR1 SEHNR and CDR2 FQNEAQ (reference sequence). The V end lost 3 bases, the J end lost 2 bases, and 10 bases lay between the germline ends. This CDR3 is built from 14 residues. CDR3 DNA: TGTGCCAGCAGCTTTTGGGCAGGACAAGAGACCCAGTACTTC. Residues: CASSFWAGQETQYF.

This sequence joins TRBV19 and TRBJ2-7, with 8 bases fitting TRBD2. V dropped 3 bases and J dropped 6; count of bases not matched to a gene: 4. Germline V gene sequence: CDR1 LNHDA, CDR2 SQIVND (reference sequence). CDR3 length equals 13 residues. CDR3 bases: TGTGCCAGTAGTATTTTAGCGGGAAGCGAGCAGTACTTC. Its protein is CASSILAGSEQYF.

The CDR3 region is CASSLAWLAGVNEQFF. In nucleotides, the CDR3 is TGTGCCAGCAGTTTAGCCTGGCTAGCGGGAGTCAATGAGCAGTTCTTC. The rearrangement links TRBV27 to TRBJ2-1, with 10 bases fitting TRBD2. Germline assignment: CDR1 MNHEY and CDR2 SMNVEV (reference sequence). J was trimmed by 6 bases and V by 2 bases; bases with no gene match: 7. The CDR3 length is 16 residues.

The chain is built from TRBV6-1 and TRBJ2-5; 16 nucleotides line up with TRBD2. The V gene's germline CDR1 is MNHNS and CDR2 SASEGT. With V trimmed by 4 bases and J by 2 bases, 1 base remained unmatched. The CDR3 spans 16 residues. The DNA of the CDR3 is TGTGCCAGCAGTGCGGGACTAGCGGGAGGGCAAGAGACCCAGTACTTC. This sequence encodes CASSAGLAGGQETQYF.

This clone was seen a single time. The rearrangement uses TRBV5-6 and TRBJ1-6; D may be TRBD1 (5 bases). Per germline, CDR1 SGHDT and CDR2 YYEEEE. The CDR3 spans 16 residues. V shed 4 bases and J shed 7 bases, with 18 bases lying between them. This CDR3 reads CASSLLLTATNSPLHF. Here the CDR3 DNA reads TGTGCCAGCAGCCTTCTGTTGACAGCGACGAATTCACCCCTCCACTTT.

V and J are TRBV19 and TRBJ2-1; 8 bases agree with TRBD2. The CDR3 totals 14 residues. The trim removed 6 bases at V and 8 bases at J, leaving 9 bases unmatched. Germline V gene lookup returns CDR1 LNHDA and CDR2 SQIVND (reference sequence). CDR3 protein: CASSGLAPLYEQFF. CDR3 DNA sequence: TGTGCCAGTAGCGGACTAGCCCCCCTCTATGAGCAGTTCTTC. The full variable domain, rest sourced from reference TRBV19 and TRBJ2-1, is DGGITQSPKYLFRKEGQNVTLSCEQNLNHDAMYWYRQDPGQGLRLIYYSQIVNDFQKGDIAEGYSVSREKKESFPLTVTSAQKNPTAFYLCASSGLAPLYEQFFGPGTRLTVL.

This chain joins TRBV19 and TRBJ1-2, with D unresolved. The V end was cut by 9 bases, the J end by 7 bases, with 15 bases between. The germline gives CDR1 LNHDA, CDR2 SQIVND (reference sequence). There are 12 residues in the CDR3. The CDR3 nucleotides are TGTGCCAGCCTTTTCCGGGGAGGTGGCTACACCTTC. Translating gives CASLFRGGGYTF.

The rearrangement uses TRBV19 and TRBJ1-2, with 10 positions matching TRBD1. Germline V gene lookup returns CDR1 LNHDA and CDR2 SQIVND (reference sequence). V dropped 7 bases and J dropped 3; count of bases not matched to a gene: 8. CDR3 length equals 15 residues. The CDR3 sequence: CASTIRDRGYYGYTF. As DNA, the CDR3 is TGTGCCAGTACCATCCGGGACAGGGGATACTATGGCTACACCTTC.

The V call is TRBV18, the J call TRBJ2-1, with TRBD2 as a possible D gene (6 bases). V lost 2 bases and J lost 4, with 12 bases in between. The CDR3 has 15 amino acids. The germline V gene has CDR1 KGHSH and CDR2 LQKENI. The CDR3 loop is CASSPNGRFYNEQFF. The CDR3 DNA follows: TGTGCCAGCTCACCAAATGGGAGGTTTTACAATGAGCAGTTCTTC.

In this sample, this clone turned up once. This sequence joins TRBV7-3 and TRBJ2-3; D may be TRBD2 (6 bases). Deletions cut 4 bases from V and 3 bases from J, with 14 bases between. The CDR3 spans 15 residues. Germline lookup yields CDR1 SGHTA and CDR2 FQGTGA. CDR3 residues: CASSWTLSGTDTQYF. The CDR3 nucleotides read TGTGCCAGCAGCTGGACTTTGAGCGGGACAGATACGCAGTATTTT.

J is TRBJ1-5 and V is TRBV7-2; TRBD1 matches 8 bases. The CDR3 is 15 residues long. Unmatched junction bases numbered 4, after V lost 4 bases and J lost 2 bases. Germline loops: CDR1 SGHTA, CDR2 FQGNSA. For the CDR3, the DNA is TGTGCCAGCAGCTCCGAACAGGGGGGCAATCAGCCCCAGCATTTT. Residues: CASSSEQGGNQPQHF.

The chain is built from TRBV6-5 and TRBJ2-7, with D unresolved. CDR1 and CDR2 from the germline V gene are MNHEY and SVGAGI. Trimming removed 0 bases at V and 2 bases at J, with 11 bases between. There are 15 residues in the CDR3. CDR3 loop: CASSYSPAETYEQYF. CDR3 coding DNA: TGTGCCAGCAGTTACTCCCCCGCGGAGACCTACGAGCAGTACTTC.

The rearrangement joins TRBV5-1 to TRBJ1-4; 10 bases agree with TRBD1. The V and J ends lost 4 bases and 6 bases, in that order; junction bases with no gene match: 6. Germline CDR1 reads SGHRS; CDR2 reads YFSETQ. The CDR3 sequence is 15 residues long. The CDR3 reads CASSPVGQGDEKLFF. In DNA form, the CDR3 reads TGCGCCAGCAGCCCCGTAGGACAGGGGGATGAAAAACTGTTTTTT.

This clone appeared once. The chain has TRBV2 and TRBJ2-7; tentative D call: TRBD1 (8 bases). V was pared by 6 bases and J by 2 bases, with 14 bases between. Looked up from germline, CDR1 is SNHLY and CDR2 is FYNNEI. The CDR3 is 14 amino acids. CDR3 loop: CASSGGTGPYEQYF. DNA of the CDR3: TGTGCCAGCAGCGGGGGGACAGGTCCCTACGAGCAGTACTTC.

CDR3 nucleotides: TGTGCCAGCAGTCCGGACTACTCAGAGACCCAGTACTTC. The encoded protein is CASSPDYSETQYF. The chain recombines TRBV27 with TRBJ2-5; D is possibly TRBD2 (6 bases). The CDR3 length is 13 residues. CDR1 and CDR2 from the germline V gene are MNHEY and SMNVEV (reference sequence). Trimming pared 5 bases from V and 4 bases from J, leaving 11 bases between.

This clone was seen only once. This sequence joins TRBV11-2 and TRBJ2-7; 9 bases fit TRBD2. The CDR3 runs 15 residues. Germline CDR1 and CDR2: SGHAT and FQNNGV. V was pared by 1 base and J by 1 base, with 2 bases of the junction left unmatched. The CDR3 is CASSLALAGSYEQYF. For the CDR3, the DNA is TGTGCCAGCAGCTTAGCCCTAGCGGGATCCTACGAGCAGTACTTC.

This chain connects TRBV10-1 to TRBJ2-3; 10 nucleotides line up with TRBD1. Germline V CDR1 and CDR2: WNHNN, SYGVQD (reference sequence). Trimming cost V 2 bases and J 3 bases; bases outside gene matches: 5. The CDR3 runs to 16 residues. Here the CDR3 DNA reads TGCGCCAGCAGTGAGAGTACGGGACAGGGGACAGATACGCAGTATTTT. This codes for CASSESTGQGTDTQYF.